This T cell receptor (beta chain) is drawn from a study of shared clonotypes between healthy human individuals. Concerning this clone itself: The sample carries other DNA sequences with the same CDR3.

The CDR3 contains 16 residues. From germline, CDR1 is SGHRS and CDR2 YFSETQ. Germline trimming cut 1 base from V and 1 base from J; bases unmatched to any gene: 5. Using immunoSEQ multiplex PCR, the repertoire was profiled, and TCRdb retains in-frame clones only, with some absent. The table records more than 2,000,000 clones, more than 80% of them present only once. Material for sequencing was naive CD4+ T cells sorted from blood. Subset specified: CD45RA+ positively selected. The origin of this receptor is a man aged 18 to 30 in good health. The chain couples TRBV5-1 to TRBJ2-1, with 7 bases that match TRBD2. In DNA form, the CDR3 reads TGCGCCAGCAGCTTGTTGGCGGGAGTATCCTACAATGAGCAGTTCTTC. Translated: CASSLLAGVSYNEQFF.